This T cell receptor beta chain was identified during a study of shared clonotypes between healthy human individuals (dated by TCRdb to the early 2020s). Regarding the study in general: The cohort comprised two women and a few men aged 18 to 49 years. To estimate repertoire size and how much clonotypes are shared between individuals, the study performed deep sequencing of blood TCR repertoires from a handful of healthy adults. Per donor, leukapheresis produced somewhere between about 0.94 and 9.5 billion PBMCs. Per donor, three plates each were used for CD4 naive and CD4 memory, two for CD8 naive, and one for CD8 memory. Different laboratories and diverse techniques were used to prepare libraries and sequence TCR repertoires, to increase sequencing depth and limit assay-specific biases.

Details on this clone: The antigen this receptor binds is unknown. Qualities for individual bases were not recorded, and no much larger clone is one base off. The identical CDR3 is also encoded by other nucleotide sequences in the sample.

The research as a whole found: Compared with non-shared clonotypes, the clonotypes found in all four sorted-subset donors had higher generation probabilities. Sampling was limited to blood, and TCR repertoires in tissue likely differ from TCR repertoires in blood. Naive subsets generally had larger estimated clonotype richness than memory subsets. Across a few donors, around 5% of naive CD4, roughly 3.5% of naive CD8, 2% to 2.5% of memory CD4, and 0.3% to 0.45% of memory CD8 clonotypes were shared. Because the study included a small number of donors, the genetic and exposure-history diversity represented was limited. Based on pairwise subsampling, the degree of clonotype sharing among donors was expected to be affected by sequencing depth. Even with the large sequencing depth, rarefaction of the sorted-subset datasets indicated that sequencing was incomplete.

TCR CDR3 regions were amplified from genomic DNA by multiplex PCR using the deep immunoSEQ assay. Extracted genomic DNA from each cell subset was spread evenly across all wells of several immunoSEQ 96-well plates, with each plate serving as a replicate. For sorted subsets, around 0.2 ug genomic DNA, equal to tens of thousands of T cell genomes, was loaded into each replicate PCR. Purified libraries were quantified with a Qubit 3.0 fluorometer, sized on a Bioanalyzer 2100, and re-quantified with the KAPA Library Quantification kit. Every immunoSEQ 96-well plate was sequenced on a dedicated single-read 150-cycle Illumina NextSeq 550 flow cell. For the original study's pipeline: Because the immunoSEQ output included only junctional sequences and no quality scores, the filtering could not be the same as the filtering used for full-length reads. To assign V/J genes and CDR3, sequences were annotated against IMGT germline references using PyIR, a Python wrapper for IgBLAST v1.9. Reads were removed for weak V/J assignments (E-value above 1e-6), missing CDR3, stop codons, out-of-frame junctions, or ambiguous translated residues. V3J clonotypes were defined by identical inferred V gene, J gene, and CDR3 amino acid sequence. To compute the percentage overlap between repertoires, the number of shared unique clonotypes was divided by the size of the smaller repertoire. Repertoire richness was assessed with RTK rarefaction, the Chao1 estimator, and Recon v2.1 estimates of unobserved clonotypes. Generation probabilities were computed with OLGA for all TCRbeta clonotypes obtained by the gDNA method from a few donors. Here the immuneACCESS table is served through TCRdb, limited to in-frame sequences with V and J called. Missing clones are a known gap in these copies; in checked studies unresolved V genes cover under half, and the rest lacks a known reason. V and J calls and clone size come straight from that table; D and trimming were deduced from the DNA. Within this sample are about 800,000 clones, with 90% to 98% of them counted one time only. Of the sample, over 0.2% is held by the ten largest clones.

CD8 naive samples consisted of CD45RO-negative cells that were positively selected for CCR7, yielding a CD45RA+CCR7+ population without TemRA cells. The donors were healthy, HIV-negative adults with no recently reported acute infections or vaccinations. Every donor was a Caucasian adult living in Nashville, Tennessee, USA. After blood collection by leukapheresis, PBMCs were isolated using Ficoll-Histopaque density gradient centrifugation and then cryopreserved in the vapor phase of liquid nitrogen. Analytical flow cytometry was used to check the purity and quantity of every magnetically sorted T cell population. Each sorted fraction had its genomic DNA isolated and then quantified by UV absorbance on a Nanodrop 2000c. CDR1 MNHEY and CDR2 SVGAGI were looked up in the germline V gene. The CDR3 runs 12 residues from the cysteine to the phenylalanine. Solely the CDR3 DNA is kept, with 36 bases framed from the first base. Germline trimming amounts to 3 bases on V and 8 bases on J, with 3 as the count of junction bases outside the gene matches.

The origin of this receptor is a man between 25 and 39 years old in good health. Source material: naive CD8+ T cells sorted from blood. This specimen's cell subset or site label, interpreted: CD45RA+CCR7+. The sequence is built from TRBV6-5 and TRBJ1-1, with 7 bases in between that match TRBD1. The sequenced DNA is TGTGCCAGCAGTTATTCGACAGGGGAAGCTTTCTTT. Protein translation: CASSYSTGEAFF.